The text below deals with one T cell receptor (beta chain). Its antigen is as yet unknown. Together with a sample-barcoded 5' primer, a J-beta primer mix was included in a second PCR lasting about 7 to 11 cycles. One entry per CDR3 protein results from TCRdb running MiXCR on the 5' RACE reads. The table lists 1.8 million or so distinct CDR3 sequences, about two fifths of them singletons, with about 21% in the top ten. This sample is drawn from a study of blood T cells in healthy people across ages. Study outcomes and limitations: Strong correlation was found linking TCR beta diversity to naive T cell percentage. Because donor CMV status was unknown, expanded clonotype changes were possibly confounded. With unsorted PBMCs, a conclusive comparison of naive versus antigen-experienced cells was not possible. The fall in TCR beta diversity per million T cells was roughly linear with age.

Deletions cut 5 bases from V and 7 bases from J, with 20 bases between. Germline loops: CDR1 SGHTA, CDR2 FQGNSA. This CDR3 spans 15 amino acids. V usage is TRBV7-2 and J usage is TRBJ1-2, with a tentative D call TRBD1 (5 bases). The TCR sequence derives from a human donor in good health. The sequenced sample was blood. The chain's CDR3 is CASSPHGGGEAGYTF. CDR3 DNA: TGTGCCAGCAGCCCCCATGGCGGGGGGGAGGCTGGCTACACCTTC.